Following are 8 T cell receptor beta chains from one sample sequenced in a study of T cell responses to AZD1222 COVID-19 vaccine. The method was immunoSEQ multiplex PCR; TCRdb's version includes in-frame clones alone and lacks a portion of them. This sample carries about 140,000 clones, around 90% of them seen once, and the ten largest clones take 2.5% to 3.5%. This specimen was peripheral blood, taken on day 0 of AZD1222 vaccination. These receptors originate from an adult in good health.

This clone was counted a few times. The chain joins TRBV3-1 (or the pseudogene TRBV3-2) to TRBJ2-7, with D tentatively TRBD1 (5 bases). Germline V gives CDR1 LGHDT, CDR2 YNNKEL (reference sequence). The CDR3 sequence is 14 residues long. The germline V and J ends were trimmed by 4 bases and 2 bases, with 12 bases remaining between them. The CDR3 here is CASSPDRNPYEQYF. The CDR3 DNA reads TGTGCCAGCAGCCCCGACAGAAACCCCTACGAGCAGTACTTC.

In nucleotides, the CDR3 is TGTGCCAGCAGTTCAGGGAACTATGGCTACACCTTC. Encoded protein: CASSSGNYGYTF. This rearrangement joins TRBV6-6 to TRBJ1-2; weak D call: TRBD1 (5 bases). The V gene's germline CDR1 is MNHNY and CDR2 SVGAGI (reference sequence). V was cut by 4 bases and J by 2 bases, with 5 bases left in between. This CDR3 contains 12 residues.

The gene calls are TRBV6-2 or TRBV6-3 and TRBJ1-6, with TRBD1 matching 8 bases. This CDR3 is built from 16 residues. The V and J ends lost 2 bases and 7 bases, in that order; junction bases with no gene match: 7. Germline assignment: CDR1 MNHEY and CDR2 SVGEGT. The chain's CDR3 is CASSYEADRVNSPLHF. The CDR3 region has the DNA TGTGCCAGCAGTTACGAGGCGGACAGGGTAAATTCACCCCTCCACTTT.

This rearrangement joins TRBV7-2 to TRBJ2-2; 7 bases are shared with TRBD1. Germline V gene sequence: CDR1 SGHTA, CDR2 FQGNSA. The CDR3 spans 15 residues. V shed 4 bases and J 0 bases; nucleotides not matched to a gene: 2. The DNA for the CDR3 is TGTGCCAGCAGCTCGGGACAGCCGAACACCGGGGAGCTGTTTTTT. Translation gives CASSSGQPNTGELFF.

The chain recombines TRBV29-1 with TRBJ2-3, with 10 bases matching TRBD2. The CDR3 has 14 amino acids. After removal of 4 bases from V and 0 bases from J, the junction contained 1 base not matched to a gene. Germline V gene sequence: CDR1 SQVTM, CDR2 ANQGSEA. DNA for the CDR3: TGCAGCGTTGGAGCGGGAGGGAGCACAGATACGCAGTATTTT. It translates to CSVGAGGSTDTQYF.

This sequence joins TRBV28 and TRBJ2-7, with 11 positions matching TRBD1. CDR3 length: 15 amino acids. The J segment lost 4 bases and the V segment lost 7 bases, leaving 9 bases of the junction unmatched. Germline assignment: CDR1 MDHEN and CDR2 SYDVKM. The DNA for the CDR3 is TGTGCCAGCACCCGGCTTGGGACAGGGGGTTACGAGCAGTACTTC. Translation: CASTRLGTGGYEQYF.

The V call is TRBV28, the J call TRBJ2-3; D unclear. This CDR3 region has 15 residues. Trimming left V 5 bases short and J 4 bases short, with 16 bases between. Germline CDR1 and CDR2: MDHEN and SYDVKM. CDR3 amino acids: CASSPPRSAADTQYF. DNA of the CDR3: TGTGCCAGCAGTCCCCCCCGGAGCGCGGCAGATACGCAGTATTTT.

This clone was seen just once. The rearrangement uses TRBV6-1 and TRBJ1-3, with D possibly matching TRBD1 (6 bases). Trimming stripped 1 base from V and 2 bases from J, with 9 bases between. The CDR3 is 15 residues long. Germline lookup yields CDR1 MNHNS and CDR2 SASEGT. For the CDR3, the DNA is TGTGCCAGCAGTGAAGGGGCAGGGGCTGGAAACACCATATATTTT. Amino acid sequence: CASSEGAGAGNTIYF.